This T cell receptor (beta chain) was observed in a study of T cell responses to AZD1222 COVID-19 vaccine. Study results and limitations: There were mostly white British donors and more females than males, and clonal diversity was possibly underestimated.

In regard to this clone: Its target is not known.

The repertoire was sequenced with immunoSEQ multiplex PCR; TCRdb's copy has only in-frame clones and lacks some. This sample has about 120,000 clones, with roughly 88% found just once. CDR3 length equals 14 residues. Trimming took 6 bases from V and 2 from J, leaving 10 bases between them. Per the germline V gene, CDR1 is LNHDA and CDR2 is SQIVND (reference sequence). This sample comprised peripheral blood, obtained on day 0 of MenACWY control vaccination. The chain couples TRBV19 to TRBJ2-2; TRBD1 is a possible D gene (5 bases). This TCR was recovered from an adult in good health. The DNA of the CDR3 is TGTGCCAGTAGCGGACAATCCAACACCGGGGAGCTGTTTTTT. Amino acids: CASSGQSNTGELFF.